The present entry profiles one TCR delta chain with its context. This clone was found many times. Its antigen is currently not known. The sample holds no much larger clone one base away, and base qualities are not on file. The receptor library was made with 5' RACE. Sequencing used an Illumina MiSeq. In TCRdb, clones were called once more from the public reads by CATT, and rows of identical DNA were later combined. The sample includes some 810 delta-chain clones, with more than 9% observed a single time. The leading ten clones occupy about 70% of the sample. V and J are trimmed by 0 bases and 4 bases, and the gene matches miss 15 bases of the junction. The CDR3 measures 20 amino acids from cysteine to phenylalanine. Left in the record is the CDR3 DNA by itself, 60 bases read in frame from the first base. CDR1 and CDR2 (TSWWSYY, QGS) derive from the germline V gene. The data stem from a study of delta chain sequences of gamma delta T cells (dated by TCRdb to 2016 to 2017).

Sequenced sample: either unsorted cells or a sorted T cell fraction (not recorded which). The TCR was taken from a human donor in good health. The chain is made from TRDV1 and TRDJ1, with 12 middle bases fitting TRDD3. The CDR3 region reads CALGELRVATSWGIRDKLIF. The nucleotide sequence is TGTGCTCTTGGGGAACTAAGGGTTGCTACGAGCTGGGGGATACGCGATAAACTCATCTTT.